The rows below give T cell receptor beta chains drawn from one sample of a study of shared clonotypes between healthy human individuals. Method: immunoSEQ multiplex PCR; TCRdb's copy keeps in-frame clones and lacks some. Of about 480,000 clones listed, almost 80% are singletons. Sequencing input: PBMCs. These receptors all stem from a woman aged 35 to 49 in good health. Some clones in this sample may be carry-over from other donors' samples. CDR3s include the opening cysteine and the closing phenylalanine or tryptophan. A D gene is named only where the DNA matches it firmly. The listing skips clone size in some rows; elsewhere it reads once, few, many or a size class.

CDR3 length: 13; J gene: TRBJ2-7; V gene: TRBV2; clone size: -; D gene: TRBD2; CDR3 DNA: TGTGCCAGCAGTCCCGGGACTAGTGACGAGCAGTACTTC; CDR3 protein: CASSPGTSDEQYF
CDR3 length: 14; J gene: TRBJ2-2; V gene: TRBV27; clone size: -; D gene: -; CDR3 DNA: TGTGCCAGCAAGACGGTGGTTGGGTCCGGGGAGCTGTTTTTT; CDR3 protein: CASKTVVGSGELFF
CDR3 length: 13; J gene: TRBJ2-7; V gene: TRBV4-1; clone size: -; D gene: -; CDR3 DNA: TGCGCCAGCAGCCAAGATCTAGCTACGTGGCAGTACTTC; CDR3 protein: CASSQDLATWQYF
CDR3 length: 14; J gene: TRBJ2-7; V gene: TRBV18; clone size: -; D gene: TRBD2; CDR3 DNA: TGTGCCAGCTCACCGCGCGGGAGGAGTTACGAGCAGTACTTC; CDR3 protein: CASSPRGRSYEQYF
CDR3 length: 15; J gene: TRBJ2-1; V gene: TRBV5-4; clone size: once; D gene: TRBD2; CDR3 DNA: TGTGCCAGCAGCTCTAAACGGGAGGCGACTGTCGGGCAGTTCTTC; CDR3 protein: CASSSKREATVGQFF
CDR3 length: 15; J gene: TRBJ1-1; V gene: TRBV18; clone size: -; D gene: TRBD1; CDR3 DNA: TGTGCCAGCTCACACGGACAGGGGGAGCACACTGAAGCTTTCTTT; CDR3 protein: CASSHGQGEHTEAFF
CDR3 length: 12; J gene: TRBJ1-2; V gene: TRBV29-1; clone size: -; D gene: -; CDR3 DNA: TGCAGCGTTGTTGCAGGGGTCTATGGCTACACCTTC; CDR3 protein: CSVVAGVYGYTF
CDR3 length: 15; J gene: TRBJ2-2; V gene: TRBV4-2; clone size: -; D gene: -; CDR3 DNA: TGTGCCAGCAGCCTTACGGCAGGTGTGGTCAGGGAGCTGTTTTTT; CDR3 protein: CASSLTAGVVRELFF
CDR3 length: 13; J gene: TRBJ2-5; V gene: TRBV10-1; clone size: few; D gene: TRBD2; CDR3 DNA: TGCGCCAGCCAGGCATCGGGAGGGGGGACCCAGTACTTC; CDR3 protein: CASQASGGGTQYF
CDR3 length: 13; J gene: TRBJ1-4; V gene: TRBV7-9; clone size: -; D gene: -; CDR3 DNA: TGTGCCAGCAGCTTGTCCGGAAACGAAAAACTGTTTTTT; CDR3 protein: CASSLSGNEKLFF
CDR3 length: 15; J gene: TRBJ1-6; V gene: TRBV4-1; clone size: -; D gene: -; CDR3 DNA: TGCGCCAGCAGCCAAGTTCCCGAAAATAATTCACCCCTCCACTTT; CDR3 protein: CASSQVPENNSPLHF
CDR3 length: 15; J gene: TRBJ2-7; V gene: TRBV2; clone size: -; D gene: TRBD1; CDR3 DNA: TGTGCCAGCAGACCTGGGACAGAGAATTTATACGAGCAGTACTTC; CDR3 protein: CASRPGTENLYEQYF
CDR3 length: 18; J gene: TRBJ2-7; V gene: TRBV7-6; clone size: -; D gene: TRBD2; CDR3 DNA: TGTGCCAGCAGCTTAGCAACTAGCGGCCAGATCGGAACCTACGAGCAGTACTTC; CDR3 protein: CASSLATSGQIGTYEQYF
CDR3 length: 17; J gene: TRBJ2-3; V gene: TRBV14; clone size: -; D gene: -; CDR3 DNA: TGTGCCAGCAGCCATCCACGCTCGCACAGCAGCACAGATACGCAGTATTTT; CDR3 protein: CASSHPRSHSSTDTQYF
CDR3 length: 15; J gene: TRBJ2-3; V gene: TRBV10-1; clone size: -; D gene: -; CDR3 DNA: TGCGCCAGCAGTGATAAGGGGCTCCCGGCAGATACGCAGTATTTT; CDR3 protein: CASSDKGLPADTQYF
CDR3 length: 13; J gene: TRBJ2-1; V gene: TRBV14; clone size: once; D gene: -; CDR3 DNA: TGTGCCAGCAGCAGATCGCGGGGCAATGAGCAGTTCTTC; CDR3 protein: CASSRSRGNEQFF
CDR3 length: 15; J gene: TRBJ1-2; V gene: TRBV5-1; clone size: -; D gene: -; CDR3 DNA: TGCGCCAGCAGCTTGGTAGGGGAAGCCAACTATGGCTACACCTTC; CDR3 protein: CASSLVGEANYGYTF
CDR3 length: 16; J gene: TRBJ2-3; V gene: TRBV28; clone size: -; D gene: TRBD2; CDR3 DNA: TGTGCCAGCAGTATCCCTAGCGGGAGCGGAACAGATACGCAGTATTTT; CDR3 protein: CASSIPSGSGTDTQYF
CDR3 length: 17; J gene: TRBJ1-5; V gene: TRBV10-3; clone size: -; D gene: TRBD1; CDR3 DNA: TGTGCCATCAGTGAGTCGGGAACAGGGGGCGCGGGGCAGCCCCAGCATTTT; CDR3 protein: CAISESGTGGAGQPQHF
CDR3 length: 15; J gene: TRBJ1-2; V gene: TRBV15; clone size: few; D gene: TRBD1; CDR3 DNA: TGTGCCACCAGCAGAAACAGACAGGGTGGGAATGGCTACACCTTC; CDR3 protein: CATSRNRQGGNGYTF
CDR3 length: 14; J gene: TRBJ2-7; V gene: TRBV6-6; clone size: -; D gene: TRBD2; CDR3 DNA: TGTGCCAGCAGCCCGGGACTAGCGGGATCAGAGCAGTACTTC; CDR3 protein: CASSPGLAGSEQYF
CDR3 length: 14; J gene: TRBJ2-7; V gene: TRBV11-2; clone size: -; D gene: -; CDR3 DNA: TGTGCCAGCAGCCGACCAACCCTCTTTTGGGAGCAGTACTTC; CDR3 protein: CASSRPTLFWEQYF
CDR3 length: 13; J gene: TRBJ2-1; V gene: TRBV7-9; clone size: once; D gene: -; CDR3 DNA: TGTGCCAGCAGCTTAACGGCCTACAATGAGCAGTTCTTC; CDR3 protein: CASSLTAYNEQFF
CDR3 length: 17; J gene: TRBJ2-1; V gene: TRBV19; clone size: -; D gene: -; CDR3 DNA: TGTGCCAGTAGTATTAGGGGAGGCCCTATATCCTACAATGAGCAGTTCTTC; CDR3 protein: CASSIRGGPISYNEQFF
CDR3 length: 15; J gene: TRBJ2-7; V gene: TRBV11-3; clone size: -; D gene: -; CDR3 DNA: TGTGCCAGCAGCGCCGGGACACTACCGAACTACGAGCAGTACTTC; CDR3 protein: CASSAGTLPNYEQYF
CDR3 length: 15; J gene: TRBJ2-3; V gene: TRBV7-3; clone size: -; D gene: TRBD2; CDR3 DNA: TGTGCCAGCAGCCTAATCGCGGGAGGATCAGATACGCAGTATTTT; CDR3 protein: CASSLIAGGSDTQYF
CDR3 length: 16; J gene: TRBJ2-7; V gene: TRBV4-3; clone size: -; D gene: -; CDR3 DNA: TGCGCCAGCAGCCAAGGGTGGGCTAGCAGGTACTACGAGCAGTACTTC; CDR3 protein: CASSQGWASRYYEQYF
CDR3 length: 16; J gene: TRBJ2-6; V gene: TRBV10-3; clone size: -; D gene: -; CDR3 DNA: TGTGCCATCAGGACCGGGAACCCCACTGGGGCCAACGTCCTGACTTTC; CDR3 protein: CAIRTGNPTGANVLTF
CDR3 length: 16; J gene: TRBJ2-5; V gene: TRBV28; clone size: -; D gene: TRBD2; CDR3 DNA: TGTGCCAGCAGTCCTCGTCCTAGCGGGAGGGAAAAGACCCAGTACTTC; CDR3 protein: CASSPRPSGREKTQYF
CDR3 length: 15; J gene: TRBJ2-1; V gene: TRBV7-9; clone size: -; D gene: -; CDR3 DNA: TGTGCCAGCAGCTTAGCGGGGGGACAGAACAATGAGCAGTTCTTC; CDR3 protein: CASSLAGGQNNEQFF
CDR3 length: 14; J gene: TRBJ2-7; V gene: TRBV6-1; clone size: once; D gene: TRBD2; CDR3 DNA: TGTGCCAGCAGTGAGACTAGCGGGAGGGGCGAGCAGTACTTC; CDR3 protein: CASSETSGRGEQYF
CDR3 length: 14; J gene: TRBJ2-7; V gene: TRBV2; clone size: -; D gene: TRBD2; CDR3 DNA: TGTGCCAGCAGAAGCATAGCGGGAGGCAACGAGCAGTACTTC; CDR3 protein: CASRSIAGGNEQYF
CDR3 length: 14; J gene: TRBJ2-2; V gene: TRBV5-1; clone size: -; D gene: -; CDR3 DNA: TGCGCCAGCAGAAGCGGTTCGAACACCGGGGAGCTGTTTTTT; CDR3 protein: CASRSGSNTGELFF